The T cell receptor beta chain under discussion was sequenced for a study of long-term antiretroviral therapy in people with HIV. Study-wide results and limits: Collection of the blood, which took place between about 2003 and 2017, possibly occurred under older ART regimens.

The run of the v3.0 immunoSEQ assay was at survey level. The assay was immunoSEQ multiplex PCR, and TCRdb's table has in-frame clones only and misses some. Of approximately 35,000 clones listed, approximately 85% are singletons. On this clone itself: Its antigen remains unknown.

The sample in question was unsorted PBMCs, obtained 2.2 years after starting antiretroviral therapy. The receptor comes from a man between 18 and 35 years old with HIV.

The CDR3 DNA follows: TGTGCCACGCGCGCAGGGGATCAGGGCACCGGGGAGCTGTTTTTT. Its protein is CATRAGDQGTGELFF. This chain connects TRBV2 to TRBJ2-2, with D possibly being TRBD1 (6 bases). The CDR3 consists of 15 residues. V gave up 10 bases and J gave up 4 bases, with 19 bases separating them. Germline V gene data show CDR1 as SNHLY and CDR2 as FYNNEI.